This entry features one TCR beta chain sequence. Antigen specificity is unknown. The sample comes from a study of blood T cells in healthy people across ages. Study observations and caveats: Age brought a roughly linear fall in TCR beta diversity measured per million T cells.

A sample-barcoded 5' primer and a J-beta primer mix were used in a second PCR of roughly 6 to 11 cycles. Tagging of each cDNA molecule was performed by a template-switch adaptor with 12 random nucleotides. Using its own MiXCR run on the 5' RACE reads, TCRdb lists one record per CDR3 protein. The sample yields around 800,000 distinct CDR3 sequences, roughly 24% seen once. This sample was shared with a second study, whose subject was T cells of mothers and their children. That source adds: Donation involved a few healthy Caucasian mothers and the six children that they had.

The specimen sequenced was blood. The source of this sequence is a boy younger than 18 in good health.

CDR3 nucleotide sequence: TGCAGTGCCCCGGGCTCGGATGGCTACACCTTC. Encoded protein: CSAPGSDGYTF. The V gene is TRBV20-1, the J gene TRBJ1-2; D gene uncertain. The CDR3 runs to 11 residues. V was clipped by 6 bases and J by 6 bases, with 11 bases between them. Germline CDR1 is DFQATT and CDR2 is SNEGSKA (reference sequence).